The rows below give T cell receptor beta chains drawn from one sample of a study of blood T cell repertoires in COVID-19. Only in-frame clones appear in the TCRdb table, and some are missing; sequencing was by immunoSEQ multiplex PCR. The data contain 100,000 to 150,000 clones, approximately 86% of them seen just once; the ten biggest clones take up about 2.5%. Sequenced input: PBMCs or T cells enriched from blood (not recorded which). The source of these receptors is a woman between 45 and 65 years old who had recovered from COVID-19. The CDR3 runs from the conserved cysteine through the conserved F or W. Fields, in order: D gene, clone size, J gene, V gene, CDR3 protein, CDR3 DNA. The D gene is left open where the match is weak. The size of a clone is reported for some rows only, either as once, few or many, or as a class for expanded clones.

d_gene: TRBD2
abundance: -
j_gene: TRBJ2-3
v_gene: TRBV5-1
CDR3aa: CASRPGLATDTQYF
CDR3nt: TGCGCCAGCAGGCCGGGACTAGCGACAGATACGCAGTATTTT

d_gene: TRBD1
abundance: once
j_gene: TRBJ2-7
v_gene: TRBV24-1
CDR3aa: CATSDPPGQGCYEQYF
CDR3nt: TGTGCCACCAGTGATCCCCCCGGACAGGGGTGTTACGAGCAGTACTTC

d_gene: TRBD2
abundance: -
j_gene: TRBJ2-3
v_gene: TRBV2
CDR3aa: CASSLGLAGTDTQYF
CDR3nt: TGTGCCAGCAGCCTAGGACTAGCGGGGACAGATACGCAGTATTTT

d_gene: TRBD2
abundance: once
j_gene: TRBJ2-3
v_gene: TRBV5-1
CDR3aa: CASSLRTSGGSTDTQYF
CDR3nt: TGCGCCAGCAGCTTGCGGACTAGCGGGGGGTCAACAGATACGCAGTATTTT

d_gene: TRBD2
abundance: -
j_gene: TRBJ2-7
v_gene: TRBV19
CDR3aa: CASSSGGAESYEQYF
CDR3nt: TGTGCCAGTAGCTCCGGGGGGGCAGAATCCTACGAGCAGTACTTC

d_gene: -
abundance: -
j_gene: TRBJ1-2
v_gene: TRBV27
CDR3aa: CASTWGVGYGYTF
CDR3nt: TGTGCCAGCACCTGGGGGGTCGGCTATGGCTACACCTTC

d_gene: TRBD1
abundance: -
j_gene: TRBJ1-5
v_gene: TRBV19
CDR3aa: CASKKVGTASNQPQHF
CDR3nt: TGTGCCAGTAAGAAAGTCGGGACAGCGAGCAATCAGCCCCAGCATTTT

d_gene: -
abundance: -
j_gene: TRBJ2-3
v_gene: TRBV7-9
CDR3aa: CASSLVSLAGARAADTQYF
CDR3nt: TGTGCCAGCAGCTTAGTTAGCCTTGCGGGGGCCCGGGCCGCAGATACGCAGTATTTT

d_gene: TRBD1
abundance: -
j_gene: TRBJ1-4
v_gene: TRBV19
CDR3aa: CASGIWTGGDEKLFF
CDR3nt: TGTGCCAGTGGGATTTGGACAGGTGGAGATGAAAAACTGTTTTTT

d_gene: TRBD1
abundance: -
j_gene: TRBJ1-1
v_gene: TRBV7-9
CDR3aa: CASSSPDRDGSAFF
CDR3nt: TGTGCCAGCAGCTCACCAGACAGGGATGGATCCGCTTTCTTT

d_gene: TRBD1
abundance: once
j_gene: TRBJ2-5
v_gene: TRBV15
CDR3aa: CATSRSLGQGAQETQYF
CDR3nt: TGTGCCACCAGCAGAAGTCTGGGACAGGGGGCCCAAGAGACCCAGTACTTC

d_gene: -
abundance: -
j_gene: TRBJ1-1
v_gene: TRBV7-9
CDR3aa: CASSSGPLDGVPEAFF
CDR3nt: TGTGCCAGCAGCTCAGGCCCCTTGGACGGGGTCCCTGAAGCTTTCTTT

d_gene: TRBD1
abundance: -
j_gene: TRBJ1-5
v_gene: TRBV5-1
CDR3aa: CASLTGTGVNQPQHF
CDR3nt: TGCGCCAGCCTTACCGGGACAGGGGTTAATCAGCCCCAGCATTTT

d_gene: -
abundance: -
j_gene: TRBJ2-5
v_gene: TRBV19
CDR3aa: CASSIDGGATETQYF
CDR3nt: TGTGCCAGTAGTATCGATGGCGGGGCCACAGAGACCCAGTACTTC

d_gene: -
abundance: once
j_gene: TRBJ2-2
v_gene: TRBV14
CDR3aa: CASSHGGPPNTGELFF
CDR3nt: TGTGCCAGCAGCCATGGGGGCCCCCCGAACACCGGGGAGCTGTTTTTT

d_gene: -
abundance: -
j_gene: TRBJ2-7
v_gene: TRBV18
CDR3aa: CASSPYDMGYEQYF
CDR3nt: TGTGCCAGCTCACCCTATGACATGGGCTACGAGCAGTACTTC

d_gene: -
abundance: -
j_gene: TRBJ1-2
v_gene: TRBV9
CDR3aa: CASSDLFAGTGGGYTF
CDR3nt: TGTGCCAGCAGCGATCTATTTGCCGGGACGGGGGGAGGCTACACCTTC

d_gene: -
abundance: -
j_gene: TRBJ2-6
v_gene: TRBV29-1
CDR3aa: CSVGISGANVLTF
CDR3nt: TGCAGCGTTGGTATCTCTGGGGCCAACGTCCTGACTTTC

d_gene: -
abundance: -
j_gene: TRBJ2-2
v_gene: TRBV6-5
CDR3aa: CASSLNTGMIAGELFF
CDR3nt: TGTGCCAGCAGTTTAAATACAGGGATGATAGCCGGGGAGCTGTTTTTT

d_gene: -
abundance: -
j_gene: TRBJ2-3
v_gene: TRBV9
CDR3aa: CASSVYGGQPTDTQYF
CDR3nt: TGTGCCAGCAGCGTCTATGGGGGCCAACCCACAGATACGCAGTATTTT

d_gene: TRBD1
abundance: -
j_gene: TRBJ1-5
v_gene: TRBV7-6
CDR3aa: CASSLGTAAGGQQPQHF
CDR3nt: TGTGCCAGCAGCTTGGGGACGGCCGCAGGGGGCCAGCAGCCCCAGCATTTT

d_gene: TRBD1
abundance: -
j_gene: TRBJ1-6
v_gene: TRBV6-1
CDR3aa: CASSERPGGNSPLHF
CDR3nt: TGTGCCAGCAGTGAACGGCCAGGGGGGAATTCACCCCTCCACTTT

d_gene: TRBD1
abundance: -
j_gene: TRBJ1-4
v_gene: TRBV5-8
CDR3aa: CATTPGQSTTNEKLFF
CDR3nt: TGTGCCACAACCCCGGGACAGAGCACAACTAATGAAAAACTGTTTTTT

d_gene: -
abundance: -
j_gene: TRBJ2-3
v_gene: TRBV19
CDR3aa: CASSIGFPEITSTDTQYF
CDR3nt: TGTGCCAGTAGTATTGGGTTCCCGGAGATTACTAGCACAGATACGCAGTATTTT

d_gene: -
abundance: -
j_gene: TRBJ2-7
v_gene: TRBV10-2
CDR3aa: CAAQEFQGLTYEQYF
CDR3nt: TGCGCCGCCCAAGAGTTCCAGGGGCTAACCTACGAGCAGTACTTC

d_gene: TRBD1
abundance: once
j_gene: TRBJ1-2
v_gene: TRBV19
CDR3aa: CASTMRDSLYYGYTF
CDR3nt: TGTGCCAGTACCATGCGGGACAGCCTTTACTATGGCTACACCTTC

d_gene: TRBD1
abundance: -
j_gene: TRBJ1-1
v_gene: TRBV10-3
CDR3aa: CAISEIGTGVVRVAFF
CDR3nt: TGTGCCATCAGTGAGATTGGGACAGGGGTGGTGCGAGTAGCTTTCTTT

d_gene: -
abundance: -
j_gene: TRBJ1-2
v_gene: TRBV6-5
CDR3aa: CASTPDTYLNYGYTF
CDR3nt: TGTGCCAGCACCCCTGACACGTATCTGAATTACGGCTACACCTTC

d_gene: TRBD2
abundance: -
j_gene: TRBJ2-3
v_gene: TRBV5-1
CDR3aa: CASSTPSGGNTLDTQYF
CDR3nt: TGCGCCAGCAGCACTCCTAGCGGGGGAAACACCCTAGATACGCAGTATTTT

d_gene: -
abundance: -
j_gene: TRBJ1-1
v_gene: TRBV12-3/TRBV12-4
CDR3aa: CASSFGGAEAFF
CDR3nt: TGTGCCAGCAGTTTCGGGGGAGCTGAAGCTTTCTTT

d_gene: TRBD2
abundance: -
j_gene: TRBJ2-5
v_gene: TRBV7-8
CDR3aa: CASSRGAGGQETQYF
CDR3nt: TGTGCCAGCAGCAGAGGAGCGGGGGGCCAAGAGACCCAGTACTTC

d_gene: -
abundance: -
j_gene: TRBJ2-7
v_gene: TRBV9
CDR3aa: CASSRSQGSYEQYF
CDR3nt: TGTGCCAGCAGCCGGTCCCAGGGGTCCTACGAGCAGTACTTC

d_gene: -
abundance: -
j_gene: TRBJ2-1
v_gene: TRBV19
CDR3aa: CASSIEGAYNEQFF
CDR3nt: TGTGCCAGTAGTATAGAGGGGGCATATAATGAGCAGTTCTTC

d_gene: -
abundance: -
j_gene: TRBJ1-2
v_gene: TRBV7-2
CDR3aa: CASSSGQNYGYTF
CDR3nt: TGTGCCAGCAGCTCCGGACAGAACTATGGCTACACCTTC

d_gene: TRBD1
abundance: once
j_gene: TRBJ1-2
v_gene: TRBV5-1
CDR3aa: CASNPGQGYLNHF
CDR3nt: TGCGCCAGCAACCCGGGACAGGGATATCTGAATCACTTC

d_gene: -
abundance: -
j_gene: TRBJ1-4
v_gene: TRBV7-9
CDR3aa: CASSYDMGGGGKLFF
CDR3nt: TGTGCCAGCAGCTACGACATGGGGGGAGGAGGAAAACTGTTTTTT

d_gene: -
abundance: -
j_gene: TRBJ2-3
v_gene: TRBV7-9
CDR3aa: CASRQLAADTQYF
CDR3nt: TGTGCCAGCAGACAACTAGCAGCAGATACGCAGTATTTT

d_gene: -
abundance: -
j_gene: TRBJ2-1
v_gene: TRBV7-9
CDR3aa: CASSSTYNEQFF
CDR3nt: TGTGCCAGCAGCTCTACCTACAATGAGCAGTTCTTC

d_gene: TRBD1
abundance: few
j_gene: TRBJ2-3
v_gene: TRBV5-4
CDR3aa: CASSYGDRGTDTQYF
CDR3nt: TGTGCCAGCAGTTACGGGGACAGGGGCACAGATACGCAGTATTTT

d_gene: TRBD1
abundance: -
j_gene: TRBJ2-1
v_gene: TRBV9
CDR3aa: CASSVGQGANNEQFF
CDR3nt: TGTGCCAGCAGCGTAGGGCAGGGGGCCAACAATGAGCAGTTCTTC

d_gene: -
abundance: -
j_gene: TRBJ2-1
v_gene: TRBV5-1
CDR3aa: CASSFRDEQFF
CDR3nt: TGCGCCAGCAGCTTCAGGGATGAGCAGTTCTTC

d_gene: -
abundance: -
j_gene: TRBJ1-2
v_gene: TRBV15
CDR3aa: CATSREDPGFNYGYTF
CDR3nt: TGTGCCACCAGCAGAGAAGATCCAGGCTTTAACTATGGCTACACCTTC

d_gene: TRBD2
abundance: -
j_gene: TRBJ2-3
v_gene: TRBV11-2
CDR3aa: CASMMELAGGESTDTQYF
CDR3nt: TGTGCCAGCATGATGGAGCTAGCGGGGGGAGAAAGCACAGATACGCAGTATTTT

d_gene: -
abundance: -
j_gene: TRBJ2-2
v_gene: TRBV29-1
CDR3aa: CGGSDTGELFF
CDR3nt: TGCGGTGGGAGCGACACCGGGGAGCTGTTTTTT

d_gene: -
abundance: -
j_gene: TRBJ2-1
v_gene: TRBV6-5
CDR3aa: CASSYWSGTGNEQFF
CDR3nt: TGTGCCAGCAGTTACTGGTCAGGGACTGGGAATGAGCAGTTCTTC

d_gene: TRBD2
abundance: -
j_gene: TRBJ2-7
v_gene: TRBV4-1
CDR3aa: CASSRGGGLGEQYF
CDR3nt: TGCGCCAGCAGCCGGGGGGGAGGTCTCGGCGAGCAGTACTTC

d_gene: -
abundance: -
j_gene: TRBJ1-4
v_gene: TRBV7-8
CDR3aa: CASSLWSGGAESEKLFF
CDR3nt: TGTGCCAGCAGCTTATGGTCTGGGGGCGCGGAAAGTGAAAAACTGTTTTTT

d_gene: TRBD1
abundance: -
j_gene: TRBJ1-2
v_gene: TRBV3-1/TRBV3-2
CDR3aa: CASSQDDRDYGYTF
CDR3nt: TGTGCCAGCAGCCAAGATGACAGGGACTATGGCTACACCTTC

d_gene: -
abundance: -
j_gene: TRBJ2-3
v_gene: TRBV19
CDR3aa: CASSRAGTDTQYF
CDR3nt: TGTGCCAGTAGTAGGGCAGGAACAGATACGCAGTATTTT

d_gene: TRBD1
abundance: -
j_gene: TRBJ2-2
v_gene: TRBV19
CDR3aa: CASRVGGAGELFF
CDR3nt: TGTGCCAGTAGGGTAGGGGGCGCAGGGGAGCTGTTTTTT

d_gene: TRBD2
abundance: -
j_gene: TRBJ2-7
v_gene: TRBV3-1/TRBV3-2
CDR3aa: CASSQGARSPGGEQYF
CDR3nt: TGTGCCAGCAGCCAAGGGGCCAGGTCCCCGGGGGGCGAGCAGTACTTC

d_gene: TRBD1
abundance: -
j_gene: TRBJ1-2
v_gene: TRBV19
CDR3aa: CASSPPGQGPYGYTF
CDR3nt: TGTGCCAGTAGCCCACCGGGACAGGGGCCCTATGGCTACACCTTC

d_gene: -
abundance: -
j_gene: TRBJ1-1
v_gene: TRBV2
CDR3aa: CASSEVSGNTEAFF
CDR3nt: TGTGCCAGCAGTGAAGTTAGTGGGAACACTGAAGCTTTCTTT

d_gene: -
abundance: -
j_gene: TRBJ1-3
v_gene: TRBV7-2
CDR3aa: CASSLVRPGSSGNTIYF
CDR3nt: TGTGCCAGCAGCTTAGTACGTCCAGGGTCTTCGGGAAACACCATATATTTT